The source of this T cell receptor (beta chain) is a study of blood T cell repertoires in COVID-19. The junction had 7 bases not matched to a gene; V was cut back by 8 bases and J by 4 bases. The CDR3 has 13 amino acids. Germline CDR1 and CDR2: MNHEY and SVGAGI. The protocol was immunoSEQ multiplex PCR, while the TCRdb copy is restricted to in-frame clones and leaves out a portion. The sample yields around 150,000 clones, around 84% seen once. This receptor was taken from a woman in her forties or fifties in a cohort sampled during active or convalescent COVID-19. Material: peripheral blood. The chain uses TRBV6-5 and TRBJ2-5; 7 bases map to TRBD2. The CDR3 protein is CASGLTSRETQYF. CDR3 sequence (DNA): TGTGCCAGCGGGCTGACTAGCCGAGAGACCCAGTACTTC.